The sequence of this T cell receptor (beta chain) was determined in a study of blood T cell repertoires in COVID-19. Original processing notes: Reference gene primer amplification gave estimated nucleated cell counts. Profiling relied on immunoSEQ multiplex PCR, and the TCRdb table lists in-frame clones only, not all of them. Clonal size and the V and J genes are those of that table, whereas D and trimming came from the DNA. The table has 350,000 to 450,000 clones, 85% seen once. Trimming pared 0 bases from V and 1 base from J, leaving 8 bases between. Germline V gene lookup returns CDR1 SGHRS and CDR2 YFSETQ. This CDR3 has 14 residues.

The V gene is TRBV5-1, the J gene TRBJ2-7; maybe TRBD1 (5 bases). Sequenced: peripheral blood. The receptor was isolated from a woman younger than 30 with acute or convalescent COVID-19. CDR3 protein: CASSLDRNSYEQYF. The CDR3 coding sequence is TGCGCCAGCAGCTTGGACAGGAATTCCTACGAGCAGTACTTC.